This T cell receptor (beta chain) originates from a study of blood T cells in healthy people across ages. Study-level results: Researchers deemed the diversity estimates from one million T cells underestimates.

Primers used in a second PCR of roughly 6 to 12 cycles were a sample-barcoded 5' primer and a J-beta primer mix. TCRdb called the 5' RACE reads again in MiXCR, with one record for every CDR3 protein. The sample lists 550,000 to 700,000 distinct CDR3 sequences; 27% were seen once. As to this clonotype: Its cognate antigen is unknown.

V dropped 6 bases and J dropped 8 bases, with 17 bases sitting between them. CDR1 is SQVTM and CDR2 is ANQGSEA in the germline V gene. This CDR3 is 13 amino acids long. The sequence was collected from a woman aged 70-85 years in good health. Sequenced sample: blood. The V gene is TRBV29-1, the J gene TRBJ1-5; possibly TRBD1 for D (5 bases). DNA of the CDR3: TGCAGCGTAGCGGAAGGGTTAGGGGAGCCCCAGCATTTT. Amino acid sequence: CSVAEGLGEPQHF. Supplemented by reference TRBV29-1 and TRBJ1-5, the full variable domain reads SAVISQKPSRDICQRGTSLTIQCQVDSQVTMMFWYRQQPGQSLTLIATANQGSEATYESGFVIDKFPISRPNLTFSTLTVSNMSPEDSSIYLCSVAEGLGEPQHFGDGTRLSIL.